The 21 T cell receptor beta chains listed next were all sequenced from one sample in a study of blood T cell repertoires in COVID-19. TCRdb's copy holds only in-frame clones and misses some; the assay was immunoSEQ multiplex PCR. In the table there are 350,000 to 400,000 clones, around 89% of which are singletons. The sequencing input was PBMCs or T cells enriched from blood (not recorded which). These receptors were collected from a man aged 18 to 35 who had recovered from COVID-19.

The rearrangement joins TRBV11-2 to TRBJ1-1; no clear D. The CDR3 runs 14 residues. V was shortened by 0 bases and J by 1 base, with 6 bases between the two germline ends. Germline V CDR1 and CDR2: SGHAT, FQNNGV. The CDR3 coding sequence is TGTGCCAGCAGCTTAGAATACGGGAACACTGAAGCTTTCTTT. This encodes CASSLEYGNTEAFF.

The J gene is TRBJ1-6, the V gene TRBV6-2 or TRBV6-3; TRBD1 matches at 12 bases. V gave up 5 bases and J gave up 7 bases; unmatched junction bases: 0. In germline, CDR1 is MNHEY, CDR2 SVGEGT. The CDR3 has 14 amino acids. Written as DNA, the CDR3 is TGTGCCAGCAGTGGGACAGGGGGCAATTCACCCCTCCACTTT. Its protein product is CASSGTGGNSPLHF.

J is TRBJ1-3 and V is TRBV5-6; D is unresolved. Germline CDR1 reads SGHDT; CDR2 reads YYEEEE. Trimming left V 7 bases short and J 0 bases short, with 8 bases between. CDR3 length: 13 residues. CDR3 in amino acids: CASGRFSGNTIYF. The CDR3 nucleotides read TGTGCCAGCGGCAGATTCTCTGGAAACACCATATATTTT.

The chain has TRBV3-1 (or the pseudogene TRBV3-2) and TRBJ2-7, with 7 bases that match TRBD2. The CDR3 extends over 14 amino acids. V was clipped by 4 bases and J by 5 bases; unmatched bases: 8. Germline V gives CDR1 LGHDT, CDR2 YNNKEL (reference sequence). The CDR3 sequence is CASSRTSSLHEQYF. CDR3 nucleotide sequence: TGTGCCAGCAGCCGGACTAGTTCCCTCCACGAGCAGTACTTC.

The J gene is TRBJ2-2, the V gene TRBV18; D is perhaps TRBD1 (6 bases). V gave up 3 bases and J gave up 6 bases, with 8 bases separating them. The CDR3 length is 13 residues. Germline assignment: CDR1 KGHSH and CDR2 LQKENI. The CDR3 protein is CASSPRGAGELFF. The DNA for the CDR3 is TGTGCCAGCTCACCCAGGGGCGCCGGGGAGCTGTTTTTT.

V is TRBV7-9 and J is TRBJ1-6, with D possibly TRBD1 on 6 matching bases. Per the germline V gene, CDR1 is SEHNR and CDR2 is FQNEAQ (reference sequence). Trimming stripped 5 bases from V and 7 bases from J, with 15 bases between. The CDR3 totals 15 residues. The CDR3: CASSRGGQGNSPLHF. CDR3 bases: TGTGCCAGCAGCCGTGGGGGCCAGGGGAATTCACCCCTCCACTTT.

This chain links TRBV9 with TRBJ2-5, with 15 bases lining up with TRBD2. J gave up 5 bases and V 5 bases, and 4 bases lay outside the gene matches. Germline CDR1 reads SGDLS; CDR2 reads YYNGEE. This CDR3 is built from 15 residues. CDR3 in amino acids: CASSAGTSGRETQYF. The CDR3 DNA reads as TGTGCCAGCAGTGCCGGGACTAGCGGGAGGGAGACCCAGTACTTC.

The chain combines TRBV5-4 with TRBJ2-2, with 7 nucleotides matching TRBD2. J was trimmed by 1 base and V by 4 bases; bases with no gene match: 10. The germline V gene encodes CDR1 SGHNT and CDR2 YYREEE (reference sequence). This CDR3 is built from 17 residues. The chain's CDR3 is CASSDLGGTLNTGELFF. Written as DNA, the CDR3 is TGTGCCAGCAGCGACCTGGGGGGGACGTTGAACACCGGGGAGCTGTTTTTT.

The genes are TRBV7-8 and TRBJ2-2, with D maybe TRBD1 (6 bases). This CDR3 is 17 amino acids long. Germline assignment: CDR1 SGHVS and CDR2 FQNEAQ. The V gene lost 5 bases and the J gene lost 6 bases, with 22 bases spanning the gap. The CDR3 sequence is CASSPDPGGQGPGELFF. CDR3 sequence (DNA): TGTGCCAGCAGCCCAGACCCCGGTGGCCAGGGGCCCGGGGAGCTGTTTTTT.

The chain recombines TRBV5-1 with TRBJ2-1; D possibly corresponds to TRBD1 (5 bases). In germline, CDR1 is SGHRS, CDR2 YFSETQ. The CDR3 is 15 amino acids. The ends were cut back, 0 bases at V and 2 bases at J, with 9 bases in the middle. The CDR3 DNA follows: TGCGCCAGCAGCTTGGCACAGGTAACCTACAATGAGCAGTTCTTC. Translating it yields CASSLAQVTYNEQFF.

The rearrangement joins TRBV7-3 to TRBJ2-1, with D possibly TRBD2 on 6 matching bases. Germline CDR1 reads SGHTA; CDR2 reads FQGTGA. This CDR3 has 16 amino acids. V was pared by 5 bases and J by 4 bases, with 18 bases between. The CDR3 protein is CASSPNPGLLYNEQFF. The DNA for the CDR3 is TGTGCCAGCAGCCCCAACCCGGGACTTCTATACAATGAGCAGTTCTTC.

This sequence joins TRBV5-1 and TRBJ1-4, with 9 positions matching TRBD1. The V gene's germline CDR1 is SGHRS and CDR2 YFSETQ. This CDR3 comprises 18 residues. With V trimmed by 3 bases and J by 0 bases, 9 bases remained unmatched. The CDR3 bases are TGCGCCAGCAGCTCCCGGGACAGGGATACTGCAACTAATGAAAAACTGTTTTTT. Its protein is CASSSRDRDTATNEKLFF.

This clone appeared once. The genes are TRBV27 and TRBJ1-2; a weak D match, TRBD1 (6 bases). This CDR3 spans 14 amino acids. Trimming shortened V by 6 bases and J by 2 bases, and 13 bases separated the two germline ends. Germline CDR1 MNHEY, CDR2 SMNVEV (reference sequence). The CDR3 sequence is CASRGTGHNYGYTF. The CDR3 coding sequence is TGTGCCAGCAGAGGAACAGGGCACAACTATGGCTACACCTTC.

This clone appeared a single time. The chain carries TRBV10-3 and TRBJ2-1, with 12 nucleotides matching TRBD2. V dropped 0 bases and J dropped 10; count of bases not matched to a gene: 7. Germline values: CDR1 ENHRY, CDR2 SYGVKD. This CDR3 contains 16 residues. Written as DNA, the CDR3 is TGTGCCATCAGTGAGTCGGGACTAGCGGGCCGGGGGGAGCAGTTCTTC. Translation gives CAISESGLAGRGEQFF.

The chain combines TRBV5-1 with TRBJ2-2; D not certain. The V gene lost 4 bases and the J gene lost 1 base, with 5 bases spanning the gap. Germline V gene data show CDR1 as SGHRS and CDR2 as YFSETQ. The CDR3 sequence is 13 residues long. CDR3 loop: CASSEQNTGELFF. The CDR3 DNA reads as TGCGCCAGCAGCGAGCAGAACACCGGGGAGCTGTTTTTT.

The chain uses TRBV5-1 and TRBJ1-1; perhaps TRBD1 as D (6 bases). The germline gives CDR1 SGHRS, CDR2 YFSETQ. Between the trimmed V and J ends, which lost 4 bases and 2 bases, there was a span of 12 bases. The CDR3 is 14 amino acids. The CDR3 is CASSAIQGNTEAFF. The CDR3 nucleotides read TGCGCCAGCAGCGCCATACAGGGTAACACTGAAGCTTTCTTT.

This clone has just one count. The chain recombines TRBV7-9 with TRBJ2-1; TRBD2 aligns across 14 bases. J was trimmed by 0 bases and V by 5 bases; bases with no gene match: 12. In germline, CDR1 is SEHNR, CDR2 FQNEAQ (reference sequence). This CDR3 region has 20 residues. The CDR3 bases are TGTGCCAGCAGCAGTAGGACAGGACTAGCGGGGGGTAGCTCCTACAATGAGCAGTTCTTC. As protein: CASSSRTGLAGGSSYNEQFF.

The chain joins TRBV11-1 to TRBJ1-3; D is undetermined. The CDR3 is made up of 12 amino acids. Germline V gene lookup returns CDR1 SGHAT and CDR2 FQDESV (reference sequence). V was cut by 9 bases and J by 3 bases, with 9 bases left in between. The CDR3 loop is CASGGSGNTIYF. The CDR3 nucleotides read TGTGCCAGTGGCGGAAGTGGAAACACCATATATTTT.

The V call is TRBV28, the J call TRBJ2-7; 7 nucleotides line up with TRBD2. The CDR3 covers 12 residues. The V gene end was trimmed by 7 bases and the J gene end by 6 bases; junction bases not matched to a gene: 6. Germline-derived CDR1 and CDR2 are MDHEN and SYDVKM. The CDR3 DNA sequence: TGTGCCAGCACCCTTACGGGGGGCGAGCAGTACTTC. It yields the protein CASTLTGGEQYF.

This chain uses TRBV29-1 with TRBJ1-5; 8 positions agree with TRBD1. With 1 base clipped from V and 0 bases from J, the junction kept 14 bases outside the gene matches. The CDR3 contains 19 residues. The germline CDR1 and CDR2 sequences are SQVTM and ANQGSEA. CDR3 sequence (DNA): TGCAGCGTTGAAGTTGGAGCCTTCGACAGGGGACATAGCAATCAGCCCCAGCATTTT. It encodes CSVEVGAFDRGHSNQPQHF.

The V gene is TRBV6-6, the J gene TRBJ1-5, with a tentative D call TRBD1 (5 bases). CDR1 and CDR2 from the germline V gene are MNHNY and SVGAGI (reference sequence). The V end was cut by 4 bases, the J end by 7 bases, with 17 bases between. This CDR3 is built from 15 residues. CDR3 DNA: TGTGCCAGCAGTTCTTTCCAGGGCTTTTACCAGCCCCAGCATTTT. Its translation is CASSSFQGFYQPQHF.